In this sample, the clone carrying this TCR beta chain turned up a few times. Stated time point: neoterminal ileum biopsy at postoperative endoscopy, about 6 months after surgery. This entry comes from a study of T cell repertoires in ileal Crohn's disease. The table came from immunoSEQ multiplex PCR; TCRdb's copy has only in-frame clones and leaves some out. This table has about 62,000 clones, roughly 91% appearing once. The receptor's source is an adult with Crohn's disease. Sample: ileal tissue.

In nucleotides, the CDR3 is TGTGCCAGCAGCTTGTTTCCCGGGGGATACACCGGGGAGCTGTTTTTT. This sequence encodes CASSLFPGGYTGELFF. This chain connects TRBV7-9 to TRBJ2-2, with D tentatively TRBD2 (6 bases). V lost 3 bases and J lost 3, with 14 bases in between. Germline V gene data show CDR1 as SEHNR and CDR2 as FQNEAQ (reference sequence). CDR3 length: 16 residues. Based on the CDR3 plus reference TRBV7-9 and TRBJ2-2, the full variable domain is DTGVSQNPRHKITKRGQNVTFRCDPISEHNRLYWYRQTLGQGPEFLTYFQNEAQLEKSRLLSDRFSAERPKGSFSTLEIQRTEQGDSAMYLCASSLFPGGYTGELFFGEGSRLTVL.